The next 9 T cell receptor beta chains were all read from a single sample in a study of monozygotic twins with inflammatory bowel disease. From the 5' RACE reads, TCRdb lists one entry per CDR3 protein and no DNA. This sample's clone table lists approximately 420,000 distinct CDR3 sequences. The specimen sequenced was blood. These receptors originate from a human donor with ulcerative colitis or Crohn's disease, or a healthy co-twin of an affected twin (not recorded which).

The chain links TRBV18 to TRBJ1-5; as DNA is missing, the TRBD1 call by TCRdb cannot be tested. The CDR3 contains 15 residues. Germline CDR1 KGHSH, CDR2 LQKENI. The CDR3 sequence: CASSPLDRFNQPQHF. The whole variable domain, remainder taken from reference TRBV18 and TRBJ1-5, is NAGVMQNPRHLVRRRGQEARLRCSPMKGHSHVYWYRQLPEEGLKFMVYLQKENIIDESGMPKERFSAEFPKEGPSILRIQQVVRGDSAAYFCASSPLDRFNQPQHFGDGTRLSIL.

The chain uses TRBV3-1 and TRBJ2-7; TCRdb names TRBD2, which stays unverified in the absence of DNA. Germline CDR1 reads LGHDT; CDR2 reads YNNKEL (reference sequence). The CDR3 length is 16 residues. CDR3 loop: CASSQGVAGGFYEQYF.

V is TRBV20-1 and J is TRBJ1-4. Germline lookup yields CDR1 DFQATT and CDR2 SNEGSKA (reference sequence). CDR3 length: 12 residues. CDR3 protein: CSASRFNEKLFF.

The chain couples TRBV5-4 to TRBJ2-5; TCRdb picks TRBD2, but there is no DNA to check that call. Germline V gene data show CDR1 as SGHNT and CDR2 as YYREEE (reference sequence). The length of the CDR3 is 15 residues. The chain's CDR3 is CASSLAPSGQETQYF. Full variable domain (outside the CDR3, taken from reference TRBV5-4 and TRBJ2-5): ETGVTQSPTHLIKTRGQQVTLRCSSQSGHNTVSWYQQALGQGPQFIFQYYREEENGRGNFPPRFSGLQFPNYSSELNVNALELDDSALYLCASSLAPSGQETQYFGPGTRLLVL.

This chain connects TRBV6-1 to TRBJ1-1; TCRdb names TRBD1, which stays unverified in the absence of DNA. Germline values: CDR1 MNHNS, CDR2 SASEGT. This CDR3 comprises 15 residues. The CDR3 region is CASSQTGTGNTEAFF.

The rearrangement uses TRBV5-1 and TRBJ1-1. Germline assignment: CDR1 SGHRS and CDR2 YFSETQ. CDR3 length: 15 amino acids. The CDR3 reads CASSSQLGVGTEAFF.

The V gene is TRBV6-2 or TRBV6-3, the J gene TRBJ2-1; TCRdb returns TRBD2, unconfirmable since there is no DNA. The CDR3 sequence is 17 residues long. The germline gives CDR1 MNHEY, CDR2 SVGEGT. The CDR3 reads CASSYSSSSGIYNEQFF.

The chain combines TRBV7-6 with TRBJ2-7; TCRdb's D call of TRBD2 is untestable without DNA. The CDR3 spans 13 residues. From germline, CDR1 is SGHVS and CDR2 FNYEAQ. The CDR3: CASSKTSPHEQYF.

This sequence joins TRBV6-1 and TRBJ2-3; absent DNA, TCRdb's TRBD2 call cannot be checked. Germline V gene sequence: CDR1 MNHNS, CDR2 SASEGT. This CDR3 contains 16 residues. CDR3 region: CASRHLLAGREDTQYF.